The 14 T cell receptor beta chains presented below share a single source sample, sequenced in a study of blood T cell repertoires in COVID-19. The method was immunoSEQ multiplex PCR; TCRdb's version includes in-frame clones alone and lacks a portion of them. The repertoire holds about 40,000 clones, with 76% as singletons. The sample comprised peripheral blood. The receptor source for this set is an elderly man with acute or convalescent COVID-19.

Only a few counts were recorded for this clone. The CDR3 nucleotides are TGTGCCAGTAGTATAGAAGACAGGCCAACCTACGAGCAGTACTTC. The encoded protein is CASSIEDRPTYEQYF. The J gene is TRBJ2-7, the V gene TRBV19; D possibly corresponds to TRBD1 (6 bases). This CDR3 contains 15 residues. Germline CDR1 and CDR2: LNHDA and SQIVND (reference sequence). The V and J ends lost 0 bases and 2 bases respectively, with 11 bases between them.

This chain links TRBV6-5 with TRBJ1-5; perhaps TRBD1 as D (6 bases). The germline V gene encodes CDR1 MNHEY and CDR2 SVGAGI. The V end lost 6 bases, the J end lost 1 base, and 13 bases lay between the germline ends. The CDR3 has 15 amino acids. The CDR3 here is CASRQGSGSNQPQHF. CDR3 nucleotide sequence: TGTGCCAGCAGACAGGGATCGGGGAGCAATCAGCCCCAGCATTTT.

This clone has only a few counts. The chain combines TRBV19 with TRBJ1-1; weak D call: TRBD1 (5 bases). V shed 2 bases and J shed 1 base, with 14 bases lying between them. Germline values: CDR1 LNHDA, CDR2 SQIVND (reference sequence). This CDR3 region has 16 residues. The CDR3 region is CASSIQGSWENTEAFF. CDR3 coding DNA: TGTGCCAGTAGTATACAGGGTTCGTGGGAGAACACTGAAGCTTTCTTT.

This clone has a handful of counts. V is TRBV9 and J is TRBJ1-2, with 8 bases identical to TRBD1. Losses at the gene ends were 0 bases for V and 2 bases for J; bases not matched to a gene: 9. The V gene's germline CDR1 is SGDLS and CDR2 YYNGEE. There are 17 residues in the CDR3. The DNA of the CDR3 is TGTGCCAGCAGCGTAGGCTGGGGGGGACAGGAAAACTATGGCTACACCTTC. Amino acid sequence: CASSVGWGGQENYGYTF.

The chain recombines TRBV29-1 with TRBJ2-1; D is possibly TRBD2 (6 bases). There are 14 residues in the CDR3. Deletions cut 7 bases from V and 2 bases from J, with 15 bases between. Germline CDR1 is SQVTM and CDR2 is ANQGSEA. DNA for the CDR3: TGCAGCGCCAAGACTAGAGGCACCTACAATGAGCAGTTCTTC. It translates to CSAKTRGTYNEQFF.

J is TRBJ2-1 and V is TRBV12-3 or TRBV12-4; 7 bases line up with TRBD1. Germline trimming cut 5 bases from V and 12 bases from J; bases unmatched to any gene: 7. The CDR3 has 12 residues. CDR3 protein: CASSPWDSGQFF. The CDR3 nucleotides read TGTGCCAGCAGTCCATGGGACAGCGGGCAGTTCTTC.

The CDR3 loop reads CASGKGGGSNEKLFF. CDR3 nucleotide sequence: TGTGCTAGTGGTAAAGGTGGCGGTTCTAATGAAAAACTGTTTTTT. The V call is TRBV12-5, the J call TRBJ1-4; D remains ambiguous. In germline, CDR1 is LGHNT, CDR2 FRNRAP. This CDR3 is 15 amino acids long. V lost 5 bases to trimming and J lost 3 bases, with 13 bases between them.

This clone was detected only a few times. V usage is TRBV11-2 and J usage is TRBJ1-3; D remains ambiguous. This CDR3 has 15 amino acids. The germline gives CDR1 SGHAT, CDR2 FQNNGV. V was cut by 4 bases and J by 0 bases, with 10 bases left in between. The CDR3 sequence is CASSSGLTSGNTIYF. CDR3 DNA: TGTGCCAGCAGCTCCGGACTGACCTCTGGAAACACCATATATTTT.

V gene TRBV29-1 combines with J gene TRBJ1-4, with D unresolved. Germline V gives CDR1 SQVTM, CDR2 ANQGSEA. The V and J ends lost 1 base and 5 bases respectively, with 2 bases between them. The CDR3 contains 11 residues. CDR3 sequence: CSVEVNEKLFF. CDR3 DNA: TGCAGCGTTGAAGTAAATGAAAAACTGTTTTTT.

The genes are TRBV9 and TRBJ2-3; 12 bases align to TRBD2. Per germline, CDR1 SGDLS and CDR2 YYNGEE. This CDR3 is built from 16 residues. The V segment lost 2 bases and the J segment 6 bases; nucleotides outside the gene matches: 7. CDR3 in DNA: TGTGCCAGCAGCGTGTCAACTAGCGGGGGGCTTGATACGCAGTATTTT. Protein sequence: CASSVSTSGGLDTQYF. The full variable domain, with the rest looked up from reference TRBV9 and TRBJ2-3, is DSGVTQTPKHLITATGQRVTLRCSPRSGDLSVYWYQQSLDQGLQFLIQYYNGEERAKGNILERFSAQQFPDLHSELNLSSLELGDSALYFCASSVSTSGGLDTQYFGPGTRLTVL.

The chain recombines TRBV6-5 with TRBJ2-7; 8 bases are a match to TRBD2. Germline CDR1 and CDR2: MNHEY and SVGAGI. The ends lost 2 bases at V and 4 bases at J; junction bases unmatched: 7. The CDR3 consists of 15 residues. CDR3 DNA sequence: TGTGCCAGCAGTTACCAATCAGCGGGGGTATACGAGCAGTACTTC. It codes for CASSYQSAGVYEQYF.

DNA of the CDR3: TGTGCCAGCAGCTTTGGGAGGGGAGGGGACACTGAAGCTTTCTTT. It codes for CASSFGRGGDTEAFF. V and J are TRBV7-9 and TRBJ1-1, with D possibly being TRBD1 (5 bases). CDR3 length: 15 amino acids. Germline assignment: CDR1 SEHNR and CDR2 FQNEAQ (reference sequence). V was trimmed by 3 bases and J by 3 bases, leaving 14 bases between them. The complete variable domain, with remaining parts taken from reference TRBV7-9 and TRBJ1-1, reads DTGVSQNPRHKITKRGQNVTFRCDPISEHNRLYWYRQTLGQGPEFLTYFQNEAQLEKSRLLSDRFSAERPKGSFSTLEIQRTEQGDSAMYLCASSFGRGGDTEAFFGQGTRLTVV.

This sequence joins TRBV5-6 and TRBJ1-6; D uncertain. This CDR3 has 15 residues. The V gene lost 2 bases and the J gene lost 4 bases, with 10 bases spanning the gap. Germline loops: CDR1 SGHDT, CDR2 YYEEEE. CDR3 nucleotide sequence: TGTGCCAGCAGCTTCTGGAGAGGGTATAATTCACCCCTCCACTTT. It translates to CASSFWRGYNSPLHF.

CDR3 amino acids: CATSRDFGTGGFSGNIQYF. The DNA of the CDR3 is TGTGCCACCAGCCGTGATTTCGGGACAGGGGGCTTTTCTGGAAACATTCAGTACTTC. The V and J genes are TRBV15 and TRBJ2-4, with 12 bases aligning to TRBD1. Losses at the gene ends were 5 bases for V and 6 bases for J; bases not matched to a gene: 17. Germline V gene lookup returns CDR1 LNHNV and CDR2 YYDKDF (reference sequence). The CDR3 covers 19 residues.